This record concerns one T cell receptor beta chain sequence. The source of the sample is a study of cytomegalovirus exposure and HLA in healthy donors. PCR involved 60 Vbeta and 13 Jbeta primers. TCRdb keeps only in-frame clones here, not all; method: immunoSEQ multiplex PCR. The data show more than 110,000 clones, almost 85% seen once. This CDR3 contains 13 residues. The germline V and J ends were trimmed by 0 bases and 6 bases, with 10 bases remaining between them. The germline CDR1 and CDR2 sequences are SGHNT and YYREEE (reference sequence). The material sequenced was PBMCs. This chain connects TRBV5-4 to TRBJ2-7; D uncertain. The source of this sequence is a man aged 30 to 39 in good health and CMV-seropositive. The CDR3 region is CASSLDEAPEQYF. CDR3 DNA sequence: TGTGCCAGCAGCTTGGACGAAGCCCCCGAGCAGTACTTC. Based on the CDR3 plus reference TRBV5-4 and TRBJ2-7, the full variable domain is ETGVTQSPTHLIKTRGQQVTLRCSSQSGHNTVSWYQQALGQGPQFIFQYYREEENGRGNFPPRFSGLQFPNYSSELNVNALELDDSALYLCASSLDEAPEQYFGPGTRLTVT.